The rows below give T cell receptor beta chains drawn from one sample of a study of blood T cell repertoires in COVID-19. Sequencing used immunoSEQ multiplex PCR; TCRdb keeps in-frame clones, though not all of them. The sample includes 46,000 or so clones, less than 90% seen only once; the top ten take 10% to 15%. The source material was peripheral blood. The receptors were gathered from a human donor in a cohort sampled during active COVID-19. CDR3s include the opening cysteine and the closing phenylalanine or tryptophan. Fields, in order: J gene, V gene, CDR3 protein.

j_gene: TRBJ1-3; v_gene: TRBV9; CDR3aa: CASSVAGANTIYF
j_gene: TRBJ1-5; v_gene: TRBV7-2; CDR3aa: CASSPGQGGNNQPQHF
j_gene: TRBJ1-3; v_gene: TRBV9; CDR3aa: CASSFRPGGPGNTIYF
j_gene: TRBJ1-1; v_gene: TRBV2; CDR3aa: CASRNSPSRIRNTEAFF
j_gene: TRBJ2-7; v_gene: TRBV3-1/TRBV3-2; CDR3aa: CASSLSGGVPNEQYF
j_gene: TRBJ2-7; v_gene: TRBV7-9; CDR3aa: CASSPVTSGGEQYF
j_gene: TRBJ2-1; v_gene: TRBV7-9; CDR3aa: CASKRLAGYSYNEQFF
j_gene: TRBJ2-7; v_gene: TRBV11-2; CDR3aa: CASSPQGLLPYEQYF
j_gene: TRBJ1-2; v_gene: TRBV7-2; CDR3aa: CASSFNPGTPYGYTF
j_gene: TRBJ1-3; v_gene: TRBV6-5; CDR3aa: CASSYGYRAGNTIYF
j_gene: TRBJ2-7; v_gene: TRBV9; CDR3aa: CASSVGDGSSYEQYF
j_gene: TRBJ1-4; v_gene: TRBV19; CDR3aa: CASIPPGVNEKLFF
j_gene: TRBJ2-5; v_gene: TRBV5-5; CDR3aa: CASSFEGLEETQYF
j_gene: TRBJ2-1; v_gene: TRBV30; CDR3aa: CAWDQGVSYNEQFF
j_gene: TRBJ1-1; v_gene: TRBV28; CDR3aa: CAICRTGTLTAEAFF
j_gene: TRBJ1-6; v_gene: TRBV30; CDR3aa: CASLTGPWNSPLHF
j_gene: TRBJ2-1; v_gene: TRBV28; CDR3aa: CASSLAGGSYNEQFF
j_gene: TRBJ1-5; v_gene: TRBV7-2; CDR3aa: CASSTTPGLFQPQHF
j_gene: TRBJ2-2; v_gene: TRBV7-9; CDR3aa: CASRAVGAGELFF
j_gene: TRBJ1-5; v_gene: TRBV7-6; CDR3aa: CASSEGASNQPQHF
j_gene: TRBJ1-2; v_gene: TRBV6-1; CDR3aa: CASSESPRASIGYTF